One sample yielded the 8 T cell receptor beta chains listed below, sequenced in a study of shared clonotypes between healthy human individuals. This table comes from immunoSEQ multiplex PCR, and its TCRdb copy is limited to in-frame clones, with some not included. Found here are over a million clones, around three quarters of them singletons; the top ten hold 0.6% to 0.7%. Sequencing was carried out using memory CD4+ T cells from PBMCs. Indicated subset: CD45RA-negative fraction. These receptors were collected from a man between 18 and 35 years old in good health. Some clones in this sample may be carry-over from other donors' samples.

This chain uses TRBV5-1 with TRBJ2-3, with TRBD2 identical over 15 bases. Germline loops: CDR1 SGHRS, CDR2 YFSETQ. The CDR3 length is 17 residues. Trimming cost V 3 bases and J 3 bases; bases outside gene matches: 5. CDR3 sequence: CASSSGLAGGRTDTQYF. In DNA, the CDR3 is TGCGCCAGCAGCTCCGGACTAGCGGGAGGGCGAACAGATACGCAGTATTTT. Drawing the rest from reference TRBV5-1 and TRBJ2-3, the complete variable domain is KAGVTQTPRYLIKTRGQQVTLSCSPISGHRSVSWYQQTPGQGLQFLFEYFSETQRNKGNFPGRFSGRQFSNSRSEMNVSTLELGDSALYLCASSSGLAGGRTDTQYFGPGTRLTVL.

This clone showed up just a few times. The gene calls are TRBV28 and TRBJ1-1; perhaps TRBD1 as D (6 bases). The CDR3 is made up of 15 amino acids. Germline CDR1 and CDR2: MDHEN and SYDVKM. V shed 8 bases and J shed 1 base, with 17 bases lying between them. This chain's CDR3 is CASHIRGTANTEAFF. The CDR3 DNA reads as TGTGCCAGCCATATAAGGGGGACGGCGAACACTGAAGCTTTCTTT.

There are a few counts of this clone. The gene calls are TRBV6-5 and TRBJ1-5; D unresolved. CDR1 is MNHEY and CDR2 is SVGAGI in the germline V gene. This CDR3 is 14 amino acids long. V was clipped by 4 bases and J by 0 bases, with 7 bases between them. CDR3 sequence (DNA): TGTGCCAGCAGTTCCCTTGATAGCAATCAGCCCCAGCATTTT. Encoded protein: CASSSLDSNQPQHF.

The rearrangement links TRBV30 to TRBJ2-1, with TRBD1 identical over 8 bases. The V and J ends lost 0 bases and 8 bases, in that order; junction bases with no gene match: 12. CDR1 and CDR2 from the germline V gene are GTSNPN and SVGIG (reference sequence). The CDR3 totals 16 residues. For the CDR3, the DNA is TGTGCCTGGAGTGTATCAGGGCAGGGGGCGCTTGATGAGCAGTTCTTC. Encoded protein: CAWSVSGQGALDEQFF.

On this clone itself: This same CDR3 is encoded by further DNA sequences in the sample. The CDR3 coding sequence is TGCGCCAGCAGCTTGGCCGGAGGAACCGGGGAGCTGTTTTTT. Translating it yields CASSLAGGTGELFF. The V call is TRBV5-1, the J call TRBJ2-2, with D maybe TRBD2 (5 bases). With 0 bases removed from V and 5 bases from J, the gap between germline ends came to 8 bases. CDR3 length: 14 amino acids. Germline V gene sequence: CDR1 SGHRS, CDR2 YFSETQ.

On this clone: Other DNA sequences from this sample encode an identical CDR3 as well. The rearrangement links TRBV18 to TRBJ1-5, with TRBD1 identical over 9 bases. The CDR3 is 15 amino acids. Trimming removed 3 bases from V and 7 bases from J; junction bases left unmatched: 7. Per the germline V gene, CDR1 is KGHSH and CDR2 is LQKENI. CDR3 protein: CASSPPGTGRQPQHF. The CDR3 DNA reads TGTGCCAGCTCACCTCCCGGGACAGGGAGACAGCCCCAGCATTTT.

This clone was detected only once. The rearrangement links TRBV7-6 to TRBJ2-5; D not certain. The CDR3 is made up of 13 amino acids. Germline CDR1 and CDR2: SGHVS and FNYEAQ. V lost 2 bases and J 4 bases, leaving 8 bases between the germline ends. CDR3 region: CASSLLASETQYF. CDR3 nucleotide sequence: TGTGCCAGCAGCTTATTGGCTTCAGAGACCCAGTACTTC.

This clone occurred once. The chain employs TRBV7-2 and TRBJ2-7; 11 nucleotides align to TRBD2. Trimming cost V 5 bases and J 3 bases; bases outside gene matches: 6. CDR1 and CDR2 from the germline V gene are SGHTA and FQGNSA. The CDR3 has 15 amino acids. CDR3 loop: CASSPDSGRDYEQYF. The CDR3 DNA reads TGTGCCAGCAGCCCTGATAGCGGGAGGGACTACGAGCAGTACTTC.